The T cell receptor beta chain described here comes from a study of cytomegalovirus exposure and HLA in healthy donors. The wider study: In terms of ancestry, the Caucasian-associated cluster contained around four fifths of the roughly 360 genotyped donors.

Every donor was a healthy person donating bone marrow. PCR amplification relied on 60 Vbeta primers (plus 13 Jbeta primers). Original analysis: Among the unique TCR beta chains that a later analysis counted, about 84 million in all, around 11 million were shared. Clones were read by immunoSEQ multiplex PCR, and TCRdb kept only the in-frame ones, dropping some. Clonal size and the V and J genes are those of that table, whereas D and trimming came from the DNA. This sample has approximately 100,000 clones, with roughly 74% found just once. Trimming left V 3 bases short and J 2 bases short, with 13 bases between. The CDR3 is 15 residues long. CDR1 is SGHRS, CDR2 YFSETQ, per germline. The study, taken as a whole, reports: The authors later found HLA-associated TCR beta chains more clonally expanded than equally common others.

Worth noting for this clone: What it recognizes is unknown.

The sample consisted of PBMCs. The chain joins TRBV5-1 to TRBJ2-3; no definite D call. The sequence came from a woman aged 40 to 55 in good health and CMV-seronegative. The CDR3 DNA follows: TGCGCCAGCAGCTCCGAACCGGGTCCCACAGATACGCAGTATTTT. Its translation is CASSSEPGPTDTQYF.